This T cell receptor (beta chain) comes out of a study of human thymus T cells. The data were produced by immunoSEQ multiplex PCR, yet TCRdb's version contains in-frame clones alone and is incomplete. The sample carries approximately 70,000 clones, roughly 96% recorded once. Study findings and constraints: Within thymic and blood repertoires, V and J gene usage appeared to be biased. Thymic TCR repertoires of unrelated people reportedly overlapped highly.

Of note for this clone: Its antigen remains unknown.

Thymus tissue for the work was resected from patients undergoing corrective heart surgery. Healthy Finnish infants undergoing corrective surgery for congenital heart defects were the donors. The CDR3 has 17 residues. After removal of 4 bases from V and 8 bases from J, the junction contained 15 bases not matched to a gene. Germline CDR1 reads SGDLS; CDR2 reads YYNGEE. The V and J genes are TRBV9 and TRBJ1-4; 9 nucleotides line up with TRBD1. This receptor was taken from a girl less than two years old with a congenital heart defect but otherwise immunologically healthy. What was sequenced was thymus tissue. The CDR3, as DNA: TGTGCCAGCAGCACCCGGACAGGGGAGCGTTTGGGCGAAAAACTGTTTTTT. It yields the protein CASSTRTGERLGEKLFF.